This T cell receptor (beta chain) comes out of a study of blood T cell repertoires in COVID-19. In the authors' workflow: Researchers report that nucleated cell counts were estimated from reference gene primer amplification. The data were produced by immunoSEQ multiplex PCR, yet TCRdb's version contains in-frame clones alone and is incomplete. Clone size and V and J calls were adopted from that table, with D and trimming inferred from the DNA. There are roughly 98,000 clones in the sample; 85% to 95% occur only once, and about 5.9% lies in the top ten. V was cut by 0 bases and J by 8 bases, with 11 bases left in between. This CDR3 comprises 13 residues. Per germline, CDR1 SGHNT and CDR2 YYREEE (reference sequence).

Sequencing was carried out using peripheral blood. The clonotype was recovered from a woman aged 55-70 years with active COVID-19. V and J are TRBV5-4 and TRBJ1-2; weak D call: TRBD1 (5 bases). CDR3 residues: CASSLEQGGGYTF. The CDR3, as DNA: TGTGCCAGCAGCTTGGAGCAGGGAGGGGGCTACACCTTC.